This T cell receptor beta chain was identified in a study of shared clonotypes between healthy human individuals. Notes on the study in general: Clonotype sharing across donors was expected to vary with sequencing depth.

There are 15 residues in the CDR3. Unmatched junction bases numbered 2, after V lost 2 bases and J lost 0 bases. Per germline, CDR1 SGHRS and CDR2 YFSETQ. As to this clone: Its cognate antigen is unknown.

The repertoire was sequenced with immunoSEQ multiplex PCR; TCRdb's copy has only in-frame clones and lacks some. Here the sample spans 400,000 to 500,000 clones, over 65% being singletons. The specimen was PBMCs. This sequence joins TRBV5-1 and TRBJ1-1; 9 bases agree with TRBD1. This receptor was obtained from a woman aged 40 to 50 in good health. Some clones in this sample may be carry-over from other donors' samples. The CDR3 nucleotides are TGCGCCAGCAGCTTATACAGGGGGCTGAACACTGAAGCTTTCTTT. It yields the protein CASSLYRGLNTEAFF.